The TCR beta chain described here comes from a study of response to subunit inactivated influenza vaccine. Deletions cut 1 base from V and 8 bases from J, with 6 bases between. CDR1 and CDR2 from the germline V gene are SEHNR and FQNEAQ (reference sequence). The CDR3 covers 12 residues. In this sample, this clonotype turned up a few times. Antigen specificity is unknown. Broader study findings: Seasonal influenza vaccination, on each occasion, was suggested by the authors to recruit few new T cells.

MiXCR was run by TCRdb on the RT-PCR reads, yielding one entry per CDR3 protein. There are fewer than 350,000 distinct CDR3 sequences in the sample; 21% occur only once, and about 10% lies in the top ten. V gene TRBV7-9 combines with J gene TRBJ1-5; possible D gene TRBD1, 5 bases. Sequencing used PBMCs from blood, obtained roughly 20 months after vaccination. The TCR was taken from a man between 50 and 69 years old who received an inactivated influenza vaccine. The CDR3 nucleotides read TGTGCCAGCAGCTTAGTAGGGGAGCCCCAGCATTTT. Amino acids: CASSLVGEPQHF.